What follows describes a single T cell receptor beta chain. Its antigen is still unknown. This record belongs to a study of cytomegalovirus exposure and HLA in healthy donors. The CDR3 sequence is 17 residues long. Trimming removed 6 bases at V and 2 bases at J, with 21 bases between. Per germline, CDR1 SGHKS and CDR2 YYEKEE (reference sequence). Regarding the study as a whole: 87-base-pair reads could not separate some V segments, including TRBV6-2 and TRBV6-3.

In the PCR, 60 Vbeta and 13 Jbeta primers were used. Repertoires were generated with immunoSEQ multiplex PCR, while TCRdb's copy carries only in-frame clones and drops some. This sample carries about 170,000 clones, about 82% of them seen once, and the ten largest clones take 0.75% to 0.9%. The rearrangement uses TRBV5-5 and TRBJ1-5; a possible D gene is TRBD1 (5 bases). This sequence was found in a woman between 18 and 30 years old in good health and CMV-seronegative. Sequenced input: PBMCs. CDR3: CASIPDYRLDGNQPQHF. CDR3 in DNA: TGTGCCAGCATTCCTGATTACAGGCTGGATGGCAATCAGCCCCAGCATTTT.